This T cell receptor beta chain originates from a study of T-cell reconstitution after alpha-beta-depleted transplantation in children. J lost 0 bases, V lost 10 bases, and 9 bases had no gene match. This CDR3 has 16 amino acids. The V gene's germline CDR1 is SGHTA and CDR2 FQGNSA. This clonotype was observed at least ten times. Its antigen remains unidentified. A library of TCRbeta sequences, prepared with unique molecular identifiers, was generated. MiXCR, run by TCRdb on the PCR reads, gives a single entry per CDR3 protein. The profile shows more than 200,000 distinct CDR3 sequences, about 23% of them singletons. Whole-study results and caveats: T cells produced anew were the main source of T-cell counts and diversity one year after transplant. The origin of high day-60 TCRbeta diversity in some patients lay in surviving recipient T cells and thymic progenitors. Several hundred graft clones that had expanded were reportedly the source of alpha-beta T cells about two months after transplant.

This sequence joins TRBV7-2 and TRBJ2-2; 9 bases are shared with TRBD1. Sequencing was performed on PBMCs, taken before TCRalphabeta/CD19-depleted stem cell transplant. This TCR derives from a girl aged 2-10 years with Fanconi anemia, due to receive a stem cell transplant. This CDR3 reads CATTTGGTTNTGELFF. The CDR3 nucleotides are TGTGCCACCACAACAGGGGGCACAACGAACACCGGGGAGCTGTTTTTT.